Listed below are T cell receptor beta chains from one sample, sequenced in a study of shared clonotypes between healthy human individuals. Clones were read by immunoSEQ multiplex PCR, and TCRdb kept only the in-frame ones, dropping some. Seen here are roughly 640,000 clones, about 74% observed once, and the top ten hold less than 2%. Sequenced material: memory CD4+ T cells sorted from blood. These receptors were collected from a woman under 40 in good health. Each CDR3 is given with its conserved first and last residue. The order of the fields is V gene, CDR3 protein.

V: TRBV4-1; CDR3: CASSQGDSSYNEQFF
V: TRBV7-2; CDR3: CASSSQNSNQPQHF
V: TRBV2; CDR3: CASSESAHGNQPQHF
V: TRBV14; CDR3: CASSQNRQAQGQYF
V: TRBV7-9; CDR3: CASARQENYGYTF
V: TRBV10-3; CDR3: CAISGGANSSYEQYF
V: TRBV27; CDR3: CASRPMIATNEKLFF
V: TRBV15; CDR3: CATSRGQDYGYTF
V: TRBV5-1; CDR3: CASSLGGTANYGYTF
V: TRBV5-4; CDR3: CASSLNTGISNYGYTF
V: TRBV5-1; CDR3: CASSLLRGRETQYF
V: TRBV5-4; CDR3: CASSFGLASADTQYF
V: TRBV14; CDR3: CASSRNGDTEAFF
V: TRBV7-3; CDR3: CASSLIGLGGQETQYF
V: TRBV5-5; CDR3: CASSLRGMETQYF
V: TRBV10-3; CDR3: CAISVGGNTEAFF
V: TRBV6-5; CDR3: CASSYGLGQGANEQYF
V: TRBV7-9; CDR3: CASSLSLVSGESNEQYF
V: TRBV6-6; CDR3: CASSKQGIYEQYF
V: TRBV11-3; CDR3: CASSFSGTNNEQFF
V: TRBV12-1; CDR3: CASSFDWTNEKLFF
V: TRBV28; CDR3: CASSLSRLAGGPRDEQYF
V: TRBV13; CDR3: CASSFYLIRGPDEQYF
V: TRBV28; CDR3: CASSPGATGERAKNIQYF
V: TRBV6-1; CDR3: CASKGDRGSSYEQYF
V: TRBV11-3; CDR3: CASSLGDRLAGAGELFF
V: TRBV14; CDR3: CASSQNRVGEQYF
V: TRBV7-2; CDR3: CASSLSPRAAGYTIYF
V: TRBV5-1; CDR3: CASSLGDNSNEKLFF